Below are 11 T cell receptor beta chains sequenced from a single sample in a study of T cells in women clearing cervical HPV infection (dated by TCRdb to about 2018). Libraries were prepared through the immunoSEQ multiplex PCR assay. Entries here come from immuneACCESS through TCRdb and include only in-frame sequences with V and J called. Some clones fail to appear in such tables; in the studies checked, an unresolved V gene covers under half of the shortfall, and the cause of the remainder is unknown. This sample's listing comprises fewer than 30,000 clones. The top ten constitute under 20% of the sample. The specimen sequenced was blood buffy coat. These receptors were collected from a woman aged 18 to 75 with a cervical HPV16 infection that either progressed to CIN3+ or cleared (not recorded which).

A note on this clone: The read ends 3 residues early relative to the CDR3; the germline J gene fills the gap. The V call is TRBV7-8, the J call TRBJ2-1; TRBD1 agrees at 8 bases. This CDR3 has 15 residues. The V gene end was trimmed by 4 bases and the J gene end by 4 bases; junction bases not matched to a gene: 6. Per the germline V gene, CDR1 is SGHVS and CDR2 is FQNEAQ. The part of the CDR3 DNA that was read is TGTGCCAGCAGCTCAAGGACAGGGCCTTACAATGAG. It is translated as CASSSRTGPYNE. The whole CDR3 region reads CASSSRTGPYNEQFF.

A remark on this clone: Coverage ceases 3 residues before the CDR3 finishes, and the germline J gene fills in the end. V usage is TRBV11-3 and J usage is TRBJ2-7, with 8 bases lining up with TRBD2. Per the germline V gene, CDR1 is SGHNT and CDR2 is YENEEA. V lost 3 bases and J lost 6; bases outside the gene matches: 7. This CDR3 region has 14 residues. The CDR3 DNA, read in part, is TGTGCCAGCAGCTTCGGACTAGCTACCGGCGAG. It is translated as CASSFGLATGE. The whole CDR3 protein is CASSFGLATGEQYF.

With respect to this clone: Read coverage stops 3 residues before the CDR3 terminus; the germline J gene supplies the remainder. The V gene is TRBV19, the J gene TRBJ1-5; TRBD1 matches 7 bases. This CDR3 has 13 amino acids. Trimming took 8 bases from V and 2 from J; bases not matched to a gene: 3. Germline V gene lookup returns CDR1 LNHDA and CDR2 SQIVND (reference sequence). CDR3 protein: CASAGTGNQPQHF. CDR3 bases read: TGTGCCAGTGCGGGGACAGGCAATCAGCCC. Supplemented by reference TRBV19 and TRBJ1-5, the full variable domain reads DGGITQSPKYLFRKEGQNVTLSCEQNLNHDAMYWYRQDPGQGLRLIYYSQIVNDFQKGDIAEGYSVSREKKESFPLTVTSAQKNPTAFYLCASAGTGNQPQHFGDGTRLSIL.

The CDR3 bases that were read are TGTGCCTGGAACGGACTAGCGGGGGGGTTAGATACG. It codes for CAWNGLAGGLDT. Given in full, the CDR3 is CAWNGLAGGLDTQYF. This chain links TRBV30 with TRBJ2-3; 15 bases align to TRBD2. The CDR3 end falls 3 residues outside the read, so it is completed with the germline J gene. Germline V gives CDR1 GTSNPN, CDR2 SVGIG (reference sequence). The CDR3 loop spans 15 amino acids. V lost 4 bases to trimming and J lost 5 bases; unmatched junction nucleotides: 4.

Points on this clone: With the read ending 3 residues before the CDR3 end, the germline J gene is used to fill in that end. The rearrangement joins TRBV9 to TRBJ2-7; D may match TRBD1 or TRBD2 (5 bases each). Germline-derived CDR1 and CDR2 are SGDLS and YYNGEE. V dropped 0 bases and J dropped 6 bases, with 13 bases sitting between them. The CDR3 sequence is 14 residues long. The CDR3 bases that were read are TGTGCCAGCAGCGTAGCGAGAGGGGCGGTCGAG. This translates into CASSVARGAVE. The entire CDR3 protein is CASSVARGAVEQYF.

Concerning this clone: The read stops 3 residues short of the end of the CDR3; the missing end is completed from the germline J gene. J is TRBJ2-1 and V is TRBV10-3; 13 positions agree with TRBD2. Germline CDR1 ENHRY, CDR2 SYGVKD. The CDR3 is 16 residues long. After removal of 3 bases from V and 4 bases from J, the junction contained 3 bases not matched to a gene. The CDR3: CAISDSTSGRYNEQFF. The CDR3 DNA, read in part, is TGTGCCATCAGTGACTCGACTAGCGGGAGGTACAATGAG.

For this clone: Coverage ceases 3 residues before the CDR3 finishes, and the germline J gene fills in the end. V usage is TRBV30 and J usage is TRBJ1-5, with 9 bases that match TRBD1. J was trimmed by 0 bases and V by 1 base; bases with no gene match: 10. Germline CDR1 and CDR2: GTSNPN and SVGIG (reference sequence). The CDR3 contains 18 residues. Incomplete CDR3 DNA: TGTGCCTGGAGTGGGACAGGGGAACGGTCGTCTAGCAATCAGCCC. Its protein is CAWSGTGERSSSNQP. The complete CDR3 sequence is CAWSGTGERSSSNQPQHF.

Of note for this clone: From the germline J gene comes the end of the CDR3, since the read stops 3 residues before it. The chain joins TRBV20-1 to TRBJ2-7; D perhaps matches TRBD2 (6 bases). V shed 3 bases and J shed 6 bases, with 15 bases lying between them. CDR1 is DFQATT and CDR2 is SNEGSKA in the germline V gene (reference sequence). The CDR3 is 13 residues long. CDR3 sequence reads: CSARERLVPEQYF. The CDR3 DNA, read in part, is TGCAGTGCTAGGGAAAGACTAGTACCCGAG.

Points on this clone: The observed sequence ends 3 residues before the CDR3 terminus, with the missing tail filled in from the germline J gene. This sequence joins TRBV29-1 and TRBJ2-7, with D maybe TRBD2 (7 bases). Germline CDR1 reads SQVTM; CDR2 reads ANQGSEA. This CDR3 is 14 amino acids long. Between the trimmed V and J ends, which lost 0 bases and 2 bases, there was a span of 11 bases. The CDR3: CSVEDRGGAYEQYF. The part of the CDR3 DNA that was read is TGCAGCGTTGAAGATCGCGGGGGCGCCTACGAG.

Of note for this clone: Read data end 3 residues before the CDR3 end; the end is taken from the germline J gene. This sample also contains other DNA sequences that code for the same CDR3. This chain connects TRBV2 to TRBJ2-3; D assignment may be TRBD1 or TRBD2 (5 bases each). This CDR3 has 16 amino acids. CDR1 is SNHLY and CDR2 is FYNNEI in the germline V gene. CDR3 amino acids: CATQRVQGPLGETQYF. The sequenced CDR3 bases are TGTGCCACCCAAAGGGTGCAGGGTCCCCTGGGAGAGACG.

As to this clone: The CDR3 goes on 3 residues after the read ends, and that part is filled in from the germline J gene. The gene calls are TRBV11-2 and TRBJ2-1, with 7 nucleotides matching TRBD2. V was pared by 0 bases and J by 6 bases, with 5 bases of the junction left unmatched. This CDR3 region has 15 residues. Germline V gene data show CDR1 as SGHAT and CDR2 as FQNNGV. The DNA read from the CDR3 is TGTGCCAGCAGCTTAGAACGGACTAGGAGCAATGAG. Amino acid sequence: CASSLERTRSNE. The CDR3 in its entirety is CASSLERTRSNEQFF.